This T cell receptor beta chain was captured in a study of beta chain features in type 1 diabetes. The length of the CDR3 is 15 residues. Germline CDR1 and CDR2: KGHSY and FQNENV. The V end lost 2 bases, the J end lost 1 base, and 9 bases lay between the germline ends. Using CD45RO/CCR7/CD25/CD127/CD95/CD27, CD4+ naive, central memory, regulatory and stem cell-like memory cells were sorted. Comment on this clone: Its specificity is not known.

The sequenced template was cDNA made from the entire isolated RNA. The protocol was immunoSEQ multiplex PCR, while the TCRdb copy is restricted to in-frame clones and leaves out a portion. The sample lists roughly 150,000 clones, 7% to 10% occurring once. Whole-study results and caveats: Amplification by PCR could prefer shorter templates, with the same effect in patients and controls. For cells with high TCR expression, cDNA sequencing could yield over-representation. Junctions at VDJ sites from type 1 diabetes patients had fewer insertions and more deletions.

What was sequenced was central memory CD4+ T cells from blood. This TCR derives from a woman aged 18 to 35 in good health. The chain links TRBV16 to TRBJ1-5; D is unclear. CDR3 in amino acids: CASSQQEWSNQPQHF. The CDR3 DNA follows: TGTGCCAGCAGCCAACAGGAATGGAGCAATCAGCCCCAGCATTTT.